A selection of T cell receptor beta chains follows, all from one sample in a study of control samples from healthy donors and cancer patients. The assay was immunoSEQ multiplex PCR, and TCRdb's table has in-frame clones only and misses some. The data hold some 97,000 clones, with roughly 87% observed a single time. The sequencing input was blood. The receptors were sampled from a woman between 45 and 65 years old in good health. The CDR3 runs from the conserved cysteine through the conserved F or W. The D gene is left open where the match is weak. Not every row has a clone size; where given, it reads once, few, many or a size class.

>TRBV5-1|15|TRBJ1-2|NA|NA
CASSFAQGLSRGYTF
TGCGCCAGCAGCTTCGCTCAGGGGCTATCGAGAGGCTACACCTTC
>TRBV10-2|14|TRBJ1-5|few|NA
CASTPGSGYQPQHF
TGCGCCAGCACCCCGGGATCCGGGTACCAGCCCCAGCATTTT
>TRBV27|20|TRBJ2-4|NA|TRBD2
CASSFRLAGGPVGAKNIQYF
TGTGCCAGCAGTTTCCGACTAGCGGGAGGGCCTGTGGGGGCCAAAAACATTCAGTACTTC
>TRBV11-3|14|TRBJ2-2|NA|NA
CASSLWEEAGELFF
TGTGCCAGCAGCTTGTGGGAGGAGGCCGGGGAGCTGTTTTTT
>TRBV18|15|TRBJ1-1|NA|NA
CASSPLQAENTEAFF
TGTGCCAGCTCACCATTGCAGGCCGAGAACACTGAAGCTTTCTTT
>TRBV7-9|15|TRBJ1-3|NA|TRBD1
CASSTMTGSGNTIYF
TGTGCCAGCAGCACAATGACAGGGTCTGGAAACACCATATATTTT
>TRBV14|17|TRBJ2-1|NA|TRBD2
CASSQVSSGRSGNEQFF
TGTGCCAGCAGCCAAGTCTCTAGCGGGAGGTCGGGCAATGAGCAGTTCTTC
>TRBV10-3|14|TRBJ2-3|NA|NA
CAISTTDSTDTQYF
TGTGCCATCAGCACGACGGACAGCACAGATACGCAGTATTTT
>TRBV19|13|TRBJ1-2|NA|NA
CASTVTQGSGYTF
TGTGCCAGTACCGTGACTCAGGGATCTGGCTACACCTTC
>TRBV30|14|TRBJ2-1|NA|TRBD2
CAWSRLAGPNEQFF
TGTGCCTGGAGTAGGCTAGCGGGGCCCAATGAGCAGTTCTTC
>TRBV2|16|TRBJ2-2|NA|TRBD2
CASIDLAGGQIGELFF
TGTGCCAGCATAGATCTAGCGGGGGGGCAAATCGGGGAGCTGTTTTTT
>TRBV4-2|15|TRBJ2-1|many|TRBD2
CASSLEGRLADEQFF
TGTGCCAGCAGCCTCGAGGGGCGACTAGCGGATGAGCAGTTCTTC
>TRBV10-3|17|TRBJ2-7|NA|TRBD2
CAISEGLAGDLTYEQYF
TGTGCCATCAGTGAAGGGCTAGCGGGGGACCTAACCTACGAGCAGTACTTC
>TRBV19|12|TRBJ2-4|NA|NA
CASSSEGNIQYF
TGTGCCAGTAGTTCCGAGGGGAACATTCAGTACTTC
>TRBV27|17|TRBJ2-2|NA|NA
CASSSPWGLAYTGELFF
TGTGCCAGCAGCTCCCCTTGGGGCCTAGCCTACACCGGGGAGCTGTTTTTT
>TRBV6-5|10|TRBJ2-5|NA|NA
CASLGGTQYF
TGTGCCAGCCTGGGCGGGACCCAGTACTTC
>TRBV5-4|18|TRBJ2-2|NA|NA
CASSSRVLEQGSTGELFF
TGTGCCAGCAGCTCCCGGGTTCTGGAACAGGGCTCCACCGGGGAGCTGTTTTTT
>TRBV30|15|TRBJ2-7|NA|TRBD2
CAWRGREGTIYEQYF
TGTGCCTGGAGGGGCCGGGAGGGTACGATCTACGAGCAGTACTTC
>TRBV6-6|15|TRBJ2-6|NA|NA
CASRYSNSGANVLTF
TGTGCCAGCAGGTACAGCAACTCTGGGGCCAACGTCCTGACTTTC
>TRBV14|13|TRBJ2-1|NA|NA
CASSQEWVTEQFF
TGTGCCAGCAGCCAAGAATGGGTGACTGAGCAGTTCTTC
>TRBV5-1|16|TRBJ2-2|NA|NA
CASSFIWEYGTGELFF
TGCGCCAGCAGCTTCATTTGGGAGTATGGCACCGGGGAGCTGTTTTTT
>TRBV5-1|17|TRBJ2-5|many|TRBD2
CASNPLTGGAGQETQYF
TGCGCCAGCAACCCATTGACCGGGGGGGCCGGGCAAGAGACCCAGTACTTC
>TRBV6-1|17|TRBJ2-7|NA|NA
CASSAPWAGNSSPEQYF
TGTGCCAGCAGTGCTCCGTGGGCCGGGAACTCAAGCCCGGAGCAGTACTTC
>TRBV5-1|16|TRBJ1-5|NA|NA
CASSLYGAREGQPQHF
TGCGCCAGCAGCTTGTACGGGGCGCGAGAAGGTCAGCCCCAGCATTTT
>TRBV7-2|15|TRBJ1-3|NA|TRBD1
CASSRTQGAGNTIYF
TGTGCCAGCAGCCGGACACAGGGGGCTGGAAACACCATATATTTT
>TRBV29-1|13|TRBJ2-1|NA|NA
CSAPIAVGNEQFF
TGCAGCGCTCCCATAGCTGTGGGCAATGAGCAGTTCTTC
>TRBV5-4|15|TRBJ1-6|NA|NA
CASTENRALVSPLHF
TGTGCCAGCACCGAGAACAGAGCCTTAGTATCGCCCCTCCACTTT
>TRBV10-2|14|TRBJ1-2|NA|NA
CATRGVSGDYGYTF
TGCGCCACCCGGGGTGTATCGGGGGACTATGGCTACACCTTC
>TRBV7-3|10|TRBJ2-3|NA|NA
CAGWTDTQYF
TGTGCCGGGTGGACCGATACGCAGTATTTT
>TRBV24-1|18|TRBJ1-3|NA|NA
CATSCRGDRTFSGNTIYF
TGTGCCACCAGTTGCAGGGGTGACAGGACTTTTTCTGGAAACACCATATATTTT
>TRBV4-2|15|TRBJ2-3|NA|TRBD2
CASSWAGGATDTQYF
TGTGCCAGCAGCTGGGCCGGGGGGGCAACAGATACGCAGTATTTT
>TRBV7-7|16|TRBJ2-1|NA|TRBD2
CASSPEGLADDNEQFF
TGTGCCAGCAGCCCTGAGGGACTAGCTGATGACAATGAGCAGTTCTTC
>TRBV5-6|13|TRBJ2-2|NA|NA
CASSWPEAGELFF
TGTGCCAGCAGCTGGCCCGAGGCCGGGGAGCTGTTTTTT
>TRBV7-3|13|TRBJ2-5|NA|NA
CASSLGTQETQYF
TGTGCCAGCAGCTTGGGGACCCAAGAGACCCAGTACTTC
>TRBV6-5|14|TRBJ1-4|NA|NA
CASSYLPTNEKLFF
TGTGCCAGCAGTTACCTACCAACTAATGAAAAACTGTTTTTT
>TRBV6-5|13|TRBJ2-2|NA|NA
CASRTTLPGELFF
TGTGCCAGCAGGACGACACTGCCGGGGGAGCTGTTTTTT
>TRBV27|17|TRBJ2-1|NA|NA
CASSLLRDSSKYNEQFF
TGTGCCAGCAGTCTTCTCCGTGACAGCTCCAAATACAATGAGCAGTTCTTC
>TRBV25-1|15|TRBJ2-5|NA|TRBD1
CASSDPGQGGETQYF
TGTGCCAGCAGTGACCCGGGACAGGGGGGGGAGACCCAGTACTTC
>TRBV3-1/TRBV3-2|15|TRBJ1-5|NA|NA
CASSQDLAGHQPQHF
TGTGCCAGCAGCCAAGATCTGGCAGGGCATCAGCCCCAGCATTTT
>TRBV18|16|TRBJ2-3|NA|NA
CASSPRTGSSTDTQYF
TGTGCCAGCTCACCACGTACGGGGTCGAGCACAGATACGCAGTATTTT
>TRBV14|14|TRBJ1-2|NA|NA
CASSQDTGYYGYTF
TGTGCCAGCAGCCAAGATACGGGGTACTATGGCTACACCTTC
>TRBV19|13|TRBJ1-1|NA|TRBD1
CASTDRGYTEAFF
TGTGCCAGTACCGACAGGGGGTACACTGAAGCTTTCTTT
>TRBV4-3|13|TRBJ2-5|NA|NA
CASSRTGQETQYF
TGCGCCAGCAGTCGGACGGGCCAAGAGACCCAGTACTTC
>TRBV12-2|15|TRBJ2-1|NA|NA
CATPRGGLPYNEQFF
TGTGCAACCCCCCGGGGGGGGCTCCCCTACAATGAGCAGTTCTTC
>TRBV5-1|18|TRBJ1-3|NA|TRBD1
CASSLGTTTGLSGNTIYF
TGCGCCAGCAGCTTGGGAACGACGACAGGGCTTTCTGGAAACACCATATATTTT
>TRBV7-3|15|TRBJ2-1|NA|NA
CASSLSGLSTGEQFF
TGTGCCAGCAGCTTAAGCGGCCTATCAACTGGGGAGCAGTTCTTC
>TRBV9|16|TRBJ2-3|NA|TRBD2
CASSASSGGAGDTQYF
TGTGCCAGCAGCGCCTCTAGCGGGGGGGCGGGAGATACGCAGTATTTT
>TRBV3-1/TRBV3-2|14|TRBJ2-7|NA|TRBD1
CASSDRGPTYEQYF
TGTGCCAGCTCCGACAGGGGGCCTACCTACGAGCAGTACTTC
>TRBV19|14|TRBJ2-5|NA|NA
CASSIPSAIETQYF
TGTGCCAGTAGTATACCTAGTGCAATCGAGACCCAGTACTTC
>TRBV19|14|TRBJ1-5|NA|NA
CASSITVGNQPQHF
TGTGCCAGTAGTATAACTGTCGGCAATCAGCCCCAGCATTTT
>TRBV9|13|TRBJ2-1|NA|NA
CASSPGSYNEQFF
TGTGCCAGCAGCCCAGGCTCTTACAATGAGCAGTTCTTC
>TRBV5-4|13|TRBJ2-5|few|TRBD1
CASSSGTEETQYF
TGTGCCAGCAGCTCCGGGACAGAAGAGACCCAGTACTTC
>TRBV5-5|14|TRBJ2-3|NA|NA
CASSLDSPADTQYF
TGTGCCAGCAGCTTGGACAGCCCAGCGGATACGCAGTATTTT
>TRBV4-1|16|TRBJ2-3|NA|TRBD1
CASSQPRTGTTDTQYF
TGCGCCAGCAGCCAACCCAGGACAGGGACAACAGATACGCAGTATTTT
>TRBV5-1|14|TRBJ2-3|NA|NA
CASRRQGTTDTQYF
TGCGCCAGCAGAAGGCAGGGTACGACAGATACGCAGTATTTT
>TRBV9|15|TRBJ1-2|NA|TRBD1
CASSVSTGGLYGYTF
TGTGCCAGCAGCGTTTCGACAGGGGGCCTCTATGGCTACACCTTC
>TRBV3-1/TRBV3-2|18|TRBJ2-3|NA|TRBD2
CASSFPGLAGGSTDTQYF
TGTGCCAGCAGCTTTCCGGGACTAGCGGGAGGTAGCACAGATACGCAGTATTTT
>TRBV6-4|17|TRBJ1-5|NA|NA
CASSHGRRRTSNQPQHF
TGTGCCAGCAGCCATGGCCGGCGACGGACTAGCAATCAGCCCCAGCATTTT
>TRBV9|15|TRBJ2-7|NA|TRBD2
CASSPGGGSTYEQYF
TGTGCCAGCAGCCCCGGGGGGGGCTCCACCTACGAGCAGTACTTC
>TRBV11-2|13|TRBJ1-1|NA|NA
CASSLQLNTEAFF
TGTGCCAGCAGCTTACAGCTGAACACTGAAGCTTTCTTT